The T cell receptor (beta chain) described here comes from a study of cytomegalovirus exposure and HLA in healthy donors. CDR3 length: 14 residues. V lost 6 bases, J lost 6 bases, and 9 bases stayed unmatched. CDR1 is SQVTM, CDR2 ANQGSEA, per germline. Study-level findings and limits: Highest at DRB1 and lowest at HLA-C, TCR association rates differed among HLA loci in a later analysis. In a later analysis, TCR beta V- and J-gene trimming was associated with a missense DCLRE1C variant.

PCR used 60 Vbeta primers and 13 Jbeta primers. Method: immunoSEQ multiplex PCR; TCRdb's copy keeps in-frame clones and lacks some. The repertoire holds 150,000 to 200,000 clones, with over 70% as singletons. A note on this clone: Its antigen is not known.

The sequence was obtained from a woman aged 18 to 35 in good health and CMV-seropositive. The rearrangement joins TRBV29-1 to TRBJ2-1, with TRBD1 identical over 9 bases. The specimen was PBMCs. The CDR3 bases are TGCAGCGTGACACCGGGACAGGGTTCCAATGAGCAGTTCTTC. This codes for CSVTPGQGSNEQFF.